The entry below describes one TCR beta chain. Its antigen is unidentified. The sample originates from a study of T cells expressing NK-cell markers. Germline-derived CDR1 and CDR2 are SGHVS and FQNEAQ. This CDR3 is built from 16 residues. TCRdb re-called the 5' RACE reads; every CDR3 protein appears as one record, without DNA. The sample table includes approximately 170,000 distinct CDR3 sequences. Study results and caveats: A few donors' CD3+CD56-NKG2C+ cells were dominated by the same clonotypes.

This TCR came from a man aged 18 to 69 in good health. This chain joins TRBV7-8 and TRBJ2-1; TCRdb's D call of TRBD1 is untestable without DNA. The sample consisted of blood T cells: a sorted CD56 or NKG2C T cell subset, CD4+ or CD8+ T cells, or bulk PBMC T cells (not recorded which). The CDR3 loop is CASSLDAGAFYNEQFF.